This record looks at one T cell receptor (beta chain) sequence and its context. The antigen is undetermined. Libraries were prepared by immunoSEQ multiplex PCR; TCRdb keeps only in-frame clonotypes and omits some of them. The repertoire has 980,000 or so clones, around three quarters of them found once; the top ten carry about 1.5%. This sample was taken from a study of shared clonotypes between healthy human individuals. Germline lookup yields CDR1 SGHTA and CDR2 FQGNSA. V shed 5 bases and J shed 4 bases, with 12 bases lying between them. This CDR3 comprises 13 residues. Overall study findings and caveats: Non-shared clonotypes had lower generation probabilities than those shared by all four donors. The authors expected sequencing depth to affect clonotype sharing among donors. Sharing across a handful of donors was seen in 4% to 6.5% of naive CD4 clonotypes.

This rearrangement joins TRBV7-2 to TRBJ2-7; D is unresolved. Material: memory CD4+ T cells sorted from blood. Subset reported: CD45RA-negative fraction. The sequence came from a man in his late teens or twenties in good health. The CDR3 DNA sequence: TGTGCCAGCAGCCAACGGGCCCAATACGAGCAGTACTTC. Its protein is CASSQRAQYEQYF.